This passage covers 12 T cell receptor beta chains from one sample sequenced in a study of Graves' ophthalmopathy and Graves' hyperthyroidism. Researchers took RNA transcripts and amplified TCR beta CDR3 regions from them. The library came from an HTBI-primed first-round RT-PCR and a second-round multiplex PCR. TCRdb analysed the multiplex PCR reads with MiXCR anew, one entry per CDR3 protein. Counted here are around 1,200,000 distinct CDR3 sequences, less than 45% occurring once; the ten biggest clones make up around 10%. The sequencing input was peripheral blood or thyroid tissue (not recorded which). The receptors stem from an adult man with Graves' hyperthyroidism.

This clonotype has ten or more counts. The rearrangement links TRBV20-1 to TRBJ2-5; the D gene is possibly TRBD2 (5 bases). The CDR3 extends over 14 amino acids. CDR1 and CDR2 (germline): DFQATT, SNEGSKA (reference sequence). V was trimmed by 3 bases and J by 2 bases, leaving 13 bases between them. This CDR3 is CSAREYPGQETQYF. DNA of the CDR3: TGCAGTGCTAGGGAATACCCGGGACAAGAGACCCAGTACTTC.

The CDR3 here is CSLLAGEGYTF. Written as DNA, the CDR3 is TGCAGCTTGTTAGCCGGGGAGGGCTACACCTTC. The chain couples TRBV29-1 to TRBJ1-2; D unresolved. The CDR3 is 11 amino acids. Between the trimmed V and J ends, which lost 8 bases and 8 bases, there was a span of 15 bases. CDR1 and CDR2 from the germline V gene are SQVTM and ANQGSEA.

CDR3 region: CAWSLGQPQHF. The CDR3, as DNA: TGTGCCTGGAGCCTCGGTCAGCCCCAGCATTTT. The V and J genes are TRBV30 and TRBJ1-5; D is uncertain. The CDR3 consists of 11 residues. V shed 3 bases and J shed 6 bases, with 6 bases lying between them. The germline V gene has CDR1 GTSNPN and CDR2 SVGIG (reference sequence).

This clonotype was picked up many times. The V gene is TRBV4-1, the J gene TRBJ1-2; a weak D match, TRBD1 (5 bases). Germline V gene lookup returns CDR1 MGHRA and CDR2 YSYEKL. The V gene lost 0 bases and the J gene lost 4 bases, with 12 bases spanning the gap. There are 15 residues in the CDR3. CDR3 loop: CASSQDDSGLYGYTF. In nucleotides, the CDR3 is TGCGCCAGCAGCCAAGACGATTCAGGGCTCTATGGCTACACCTTC.

This sequence joins TRBV24-1 and TRBJ2-1, with D perhaps given as TRBD1 or TRBD2 (5 bases each). Germline V CDR1 and CDR2: KGHDR, SFDVKD. The CDR3 is made up of 12 amino acids. Trimming took 3 bases from V and 11 from J, leaving 10 bases between them. The CDR3 is CATSDPGLKQFF. In DNA, the CDR3 is TGTGCCACCAGTGATCCGGGGCTAAAGCAGTTCTTC.

The V call is TRBV6-1, the J call TRBJ2-7, with TRBD2 as a possible D gene (5 bases). Germline V lookup: CDR1 MNHNS, CDR2 SASEGT. Trimming stripped 1 base from V and 4 bases from J, with 11 bases between. The CDR3 covers 14 residues. The CDR3 coding sequence is TGTGCCAGCAGTGAAGGAGGGCGGTTGTACGAGCAGTACTTC. Translating it yields CASSEGGRLYEQYF.

This clonotype was counted ten times or more. CDR3 nucleotides: TGCAGCGTTGTGTACAGATCCTACGAGCAGTACTTC. It translates to CSVVYRSYEQYF. The chain combines TRBV29-1 with TRBJ2-7; D call uncertain. The CDR3 has 12 amino acids. Trimming removed 4 bases at V and 1 base at J, with 8 bases between. CDR1 SQVTM and CDR2 ANQGSEA come from the germline V gene.

This clonotype was picked up a small number of times. This chain links TRBV28 with TRBJ2-7; 11 positions match TRBD2. The CDR3 spans 18 residues. With V trimmed by 4 bases and J by 0 bases, 11 bases remained unmatched. Looked up from germline, CDR1 is MDHEN and CDR2 is SYDVKM. The CDR3 bases are TGTGCCAGCAGTTCCGCCGGGACTAGCGGCAGGTCCTCCTACGAGCAGTACTTC. Residues: CASSSAGTSGRSSYEQYF.

V usage is TRBV29-1 and J usage is TRBJ1-1; D unresolved. From germline, CDR1 is SQVTM and CDR2 ANQGSEA. V was cut by 8 bases and J by 1 base, with 11 bases left in between. The CDR3 contains 12 residues. CDR3 DNA: TGCAGCAGTTTAGTCAAGAACACTGAAGCTTTCTTT. Protein product: CSSLVKNTEAFF.

V is TRBV29-1 and J is TRBJ2-7; 10 positions match TRBD1. This CDR3 contains 14 residues. CDR1 and CDR2 from the germline V gene are SQVTM and ANQGSEA. V was clipped by 4 bases and J by 2 bases; unmatched bases: 5. CDR3 sequence reads: CSVGTGGITYEQYF. Here the CDR3 DNA reads TGCAGCGTTGGGACAGGGGGTATTACCTACGAGCAGTACTTC.

This clonotype appeared many times. Written as DNA, the CDR3 is TGCGCCAGCAGCTGGGGAACAGGGGACGAGCAGTACTTC. Protein sequence: CASSWGTGDEQYF. This sequence joins TRBV5-1 and TRBJ2-7; 7 bases match TRBD1. CDR1 and CDR2 from the germline V gene are SGHRS and YFSETQ. Germline trimming cut 3 bases from V and 5 bases from J; bases unmatched to any gene: 5. This CDR3 region has 13 residues.

This chain links TRBV7-2 with TRBJ1-4; possible D gene TRBD1, 6 bases. The CDR3 totals 16 residues. V lost 1 base and J lost 8, with 17 bases in between. Germline-derived CDR1 and CDR2 are SGHTA and FQGNSA. Here the CDR3 reads CASSLVMGQGGEKLFF. CDR3 bases: TGTGCCAGCAGCTTAGTTATGGGACAAGGAGGGGAAAAACTGTTTTTT.